Listed here is a single T cell receptor beta chain. In the original processing: Researchers report that nucleated cell counts were estimated from reference gene primer amplification. Using immunoSEQ multiplex PCR, the repertoire was profiled, and TCRdb retains in-frame clones only, with some absent. V, J and clone size derive from that table, while D and trimming were established from the DNA sequence. The table has a few hundred thousand clones, just over 85% seen once. The sample belongs to a study of blood T cell repertoires in COVID-19. Before being deemed recovered, Cohort 3 donors had two negative PCRs, clearance, or symptom resolution. There are 16 residues in the CDR3. The germline V gene encodes CDR1 SGHRS and CDR2 YFSETQ. V gave up 2 bases and J gave up 0 bases; unmatched junction bases: 5.

This TCR was sampled from a young woman who had recovered from COVID-19. The chain has TRBV5-1 and TRBJ2-7; 10 positions match TRBD2. Sequencing was carried out using PBMCs or T cells enriched from blood (not recorded which). CDR3 DNA sequence: TGCGCCAGCAGCTTTACTAGCGGGACGAGCTCCTACGAGCAGTACTTC. This sequence encodes CASSFTSGTSSYEQYF.